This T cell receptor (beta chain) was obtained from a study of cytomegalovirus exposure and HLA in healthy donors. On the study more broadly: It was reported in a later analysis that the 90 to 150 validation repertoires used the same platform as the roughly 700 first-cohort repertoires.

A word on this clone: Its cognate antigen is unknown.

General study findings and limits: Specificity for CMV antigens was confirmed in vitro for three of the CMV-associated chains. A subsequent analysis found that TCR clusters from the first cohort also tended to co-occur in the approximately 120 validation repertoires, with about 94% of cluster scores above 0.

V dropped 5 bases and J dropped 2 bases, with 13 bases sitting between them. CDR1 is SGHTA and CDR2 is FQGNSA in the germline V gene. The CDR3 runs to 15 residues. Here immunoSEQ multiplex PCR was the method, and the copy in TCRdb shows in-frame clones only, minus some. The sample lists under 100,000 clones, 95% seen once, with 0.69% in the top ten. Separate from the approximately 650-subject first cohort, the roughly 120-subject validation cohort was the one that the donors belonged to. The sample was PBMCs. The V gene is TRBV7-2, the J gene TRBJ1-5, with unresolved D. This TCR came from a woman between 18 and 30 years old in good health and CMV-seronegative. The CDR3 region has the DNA TGTGCCAGCAGCCGTGGCAACCTGGGCAATCAGCCCCAGCATTTT. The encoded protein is CASSRGNLGNQPQHF.